The rows below give T cell receptor beta chains drawn from one sample of a study of shared clonotypes between healthy human individuals. The repertoire was sequenced with immunoSEQ multiplex PCR; TCRdb's copy has only in-frame clones and lacks some. The sample includes fewer than 600,000 clones, roughly 72% of them seen just once. The sample taken for sequencing was PBMCs. The receptors stem from a woman in her thirties or forties in good health. Some clones in this sample may be carry-over from other donors' samples. CDR3s include the opening cysteine and the closing phenylalanine or tryptophan. Each record gives: J gene, clone size, D gene, V gene, CDR3 protein, CDR3 DNA. A D gene is named only where the DNA matches it firmly. Size is stated for part of the rows, as once, few or many counts, or as a class when the clone is expanded.

TRBJ1-2	once	NA	TRBV7-3	CASSPQHLYGYTF	TGTGCCAGCAGCCCCCAGCACCTCTATGGCTACACCTTC
TRBJ2-4	NA	NA	TRBV4-1	CASSLHYKNIQYF	TGCGCCAGCAGCCTGCATTACAAAAACATTCAGTACTTC
TRBJ1-6	many	NA	TRBV27	CASSYRQRNSPLHF	TGTGCCAGCAGTTATAGGCAGCGCAATTCACCCCTCCACTTT
TRBJ2-1	NA	TRBD2	TRBV11-2	CASSLWDYADEQFF	TGTGCCAGCAGCTTATGGGACTATGCGGATGAGCAGTTCTTC
TRBJ1-1	NA	NA	TRBV27	CASSFRSWARALNTEAFF	TGTGCCAGCAGTTTTAGGTCCTGGGCCCGCGCCTTGAACACTGAAGCTTTCTTT
TRBJ2-7	once	NA	TRBV4-2	CASSQRMGESHEQYF	TGTGCCAGCAGCCAGAGGATGGGGGAGTCCCACGAGCAGTACTTC
TRBJ2-3	NA	TRBD1	TRBV11-1	CASSAGGQGGIYTQYF	TGTGCCAGCAGCGCCGGAGGACAGGGGGGTATCTATACGCAGTATTTT
TRBJ2-1	NA	NA	TRBV25-1	CASSDWNEQFF	TGTGCCAGCAGTGATTGGAACGAGCAGTTCTTC
TRBJ2-4	few	NA	TRBV19	CASSHGGSKNIQYF	TGTGCCAGTAGCCATGGGGGTTCAAAAAACATTCAGTACTTC
TRBJ1-2	once	NA	TRBV29-1	CSVEVTGVNYGYTF	TGCAGCGTTGAAGTTACAGGCGTTAACTATGGCTACACCTTC
TRBJ1-1	NA	NA	TRBV11-2	CASSSPLRNTEAFF	TGTGCCAGCAGCTCCCCCTTAAGGAACACTGAAGCTTTCTTT
TRBJ1-2	NA	NA	TRBV27	CASSHRRGGVYGYTF	TGTGCCAGCAGTCACCGACGGGGAGGCGTCTATGGCTACACCTTC